This T cell receptor (beta chain) was documented in a study of spatial heterogeneity in lung cancer. Study-wide context: Compared with alpha-chain sequences, beta-chain sequences were consistently detected in greater numbers.

This clonotype qualifies as medium-sized. Its antigen is not known. Findings and caveats of the study: Detection of ubiquitous tumor TCRs in blood was higher at resection than follow-up.

This CDR3 spans 13 amino acids. V lost 6 bases and J lost 0, with 7 bases in between. Germline CDR1 reads SGHTA; CDR2 reads FQGNSA. Stated time point: sample taken at primary tumor resection. Untreated early-stage non-small cell lung cancer patients, fewer than 85 in total, were the donors. From tumor, nontumor lung or frozen PBMC, whole RNA was taken unsorted for sequencing. TCRdb fed the 5' RACE reads into MiXCR, producing one record per CDR3 protein. Of 25,000 or so distinct CDR3 sequences in the sample, approximately 4.7% were seen once. The chain is built from TRBV7-2 and TRBJ2-3, with D tentatively TRBD2 (5 bases). The sequence was collected from a male donor with early-stage non-small cell lung cancer. The material sequenced was PBMCs, taken at surgery. The CDR3 protein is CASREASTDTQYF. CDR3 nucleotide sequence: TGTGCCAGCAGGGAGGCTAGCACAGATACGCAGTATTTT.